This TCR beta chain came from a study of T cell changes during pregnancy in multiple sclerosis. The CDR3 extends over 14 amino acids. Germline V gene sequence: CDR1 SEHNR, CDR2 FQNEAQ (reference sequence). Between the trimmed V and J ends, which lost 7 bases and 4 bases, there was a span of 17 bases. Assay used: immunoSEQ multiplex PCR; TCRdb lists only in-frame clones, some missing. The table includes 45,000 to 55,000 clones, roughly 91% detected once. The V call is TRBV7-9, the J call TRBJ2-7; TRBD2 is a possible D gene (5 bases). The input for sequencing was CD4+ T cells from peripheral blood mononuclear cells, taken after pregnancy. The TCR comes from a female donor in good health, enrolled as a control in a pregnancy study. The CDR3 loop reads CASTDYGAPYEQYF. In nucleotides, the CDR3 is TGTGCCAGCACCGACTATGGTGCGCCTTACGAGCAGTACTTC.